The entry below gives a single T cell receptor beta chain sequence along with its context. TCRdb's copy holds only in-frame clones and misses some; the assay was immunoSEQ multiplex PCR. The repertoire holds about 250,000 clones, roughly 90% seen once, with 3% in the top ten. The sample belongs to a study of blood T cell repertoires in COVID-19. Study context: Samples taken during acute and convalescent COVID-19 were collected in the United States, Italy and Spain. In each case, the material was cDNA or gDNA derived from T cells, B-cell-depleted T cells, or PBMCs.

The sequence was collected from a young woman with active or convalescent COVID-19. Sequences were obtained from peripheral blood.

CDR3 DNA: TGTGCCAGCAGCCAGACCAGGATCTCCTATAATTCACCCCTCCACTTT. It translates to CASSQTRISYNSPLHF. The chain uses TRBV5-4 and TRBJ1-6, with unresolved D. The CDR3 contains 16 residues. V lost 4 bases, J lost 0 bases, and 11 bases lay in between. Germline V gives CDR1 SGHNT, CDR2 YYREEE (reference sequence).